This T cell receptor beta chain was sequenced during a study of siplizumab effects on memory and regulatory T cells (dated 2019 in TCRdb). Broadly, across the study: The effect of the anti-CD2 antibody siplizumab on alloreactive T-cell subsets was examined in allogeneic mixed lymphocyte reactions constructed from human PBMCs. What the study reported, not specific to this receptor: Greater diversity appeared to be present in unstimulated naive T cells than in memory T cells, and a substantial contribution to the alloresponse seemed to be made by naive cells. No functional confirmation was obtained for the suppressive function of proliferating Tregs from siplizumab cultures. Because sequences at frequencies below about 10^-5 were poorly captured, only a minor fraction of alloreactive clones could be mapped back to unstimulated subsets. About 75-96% of proliferating CD4+ or CD8+ clones could not be given a naive or memory phenotype. In reactions with siplizumab, an average of about 69% of mappable alloreactive CD4+ clones were Treg-derived, compared with roughly 30% in control reactions. Siplizumab significantly reduced the cumulative frequency of alloreactive sequences traceable to unstimulated CD4+ memory T cells.

The library was generated by the immunoSEQ multiplex PCR assay. Approximately 10^5 TCR templates per sample were assayed by the deep sequencing platform. Genomic DNA extracted from sorted T cells was used for TCRbeta CDR3 sequencing. In the source study's methods: The R programming language was used for clonal analysis of the TCRbeta CDR3 data. Comparing unstimulated samples against CFSE-low samples taken after the reaction was how alloreactive CD4+ and CD8+ clones were defined. Regulatory or non-regulatory origin of alloreactive CD4+ clones was assigned by matching sequences to the sorted unstimulated Treg and non-Treg repertoires. TCRdb carries this immuneACCESS record with in-frame sequences only. Its versions omit some clonotypes, under half of them owing to an unresolved V gene in the studies checked, with the rest unexplained. The V and J calls and clone size come from that table; D and trimming were worked out from the DNA. Present in this sample are 90,000 to 120,000 clones, about 93% of which were seen just once. Under 0.7% of the sample lies in the top ten.

TCRbeta CDR3 sequencing was performed on sorted unstimulated T cells and on proliferating T cells recovered from mixed lymphocyte reactions. Fresh whole blood from about 11 HLA-typed healthy donors was used as the source from which PBMCs were isolated. Unstimulated CD4+ regulatory T cells were FACS-sorted to map the origin of alloreactive clones. V trim: 5 bases; J trim: 2 bases; unmatched bases: 14. The CDR3 measures 17 amino acids from cysteine to phenylalanine. CDR3 DNA is the only sequence kept; it has 51 bases, read in frame from the first base. Sequences SEHNR (CDR1) and FQNEAQ (CDR2) are obtained from the germline V gene (reference sequence). This clone has a single count. The target of this receptor is not known. No per-base quality is available; no much larger clone lies one base away.

The TCR originated in a human donor in good health. Material: Tregs sorted from blood. The chain is assembled from TRBV7-9 and TRBJ2-7; 8 bases in between match TRBD1. The nucleotides read TGTGCCAGCAGCCGGATCCCGACAGGGGAAGGCGCCTACGAGCAGTACTTC. Its translation is CASSRIPTGEGAYEQYF. The CDR3, completed at both ends by the reference TRBV7-9 and TRBJ2-7 genes, gives the full variable domain DTGVSQNPRHKITKRGQNVTFRCDPISEHNRLYWYRQTLGQGPEFLTYFQNEAQLEKSRLLSDRFSAERPKGSFSTLEIQRTEQGDSAMYLCASSRIPTGEGAYEQYFGPGTRLTVT.